This record looks at one T cell receptor beta chain sequence and its context. Its antigen is unknown. CDR1 is MNHEY and CDR2 is SVGEGT in the germline V gene. V trimming: 4 bases; J trimming: 4 bases; junction bases outside the gene matches: 5. This CDR3 contains 15 residues. This specimen belongs to a study of vaccination and CD4 T cells after COVID-19. Treatment reported: roughly 11-day PBMC culture with coronavirus spike peptide pools or control peptides (ViraFEST assay). Gathering of the CD4+ T cells, from the unexposed donor, took place before the COVID-19 pandemic (2011-2018). Antigen-specific T cell expansion with peptide pools preceded TCR sequencing in the ViraFEST approach. Oncomine TCR Beta short-read sequencing was applied to DNA from cultured CD4+ T cells. Someone extracted genomic DNA from cultured CD4+ T cells. TCRdb independently ran MiXCR on the PCR reads; one entry per CDR3 protein. The sample yields some 10,000 distinct CDR3 sequences, 30% to 45% seen once.

The chain is built from TRBV6-2 or TRBV6-3 and TRBJ2-7, with 12 bases identical to TRBD1. This clonotype was sampled from a human donor in good health. The sample consisted of CD4+ T cells from blood, cultured in vitro. In DNA form, the CDR3 reads TGTGCCAGCAGTTCCGGGACAGGGGGCCGGTACGAGCAGTACTTC. It encodes CASSSGTGGRYEQYF.